This T cell receptor beta chain was sequenced during a study of Graves' ophthalmopathy and Graves' hyperthyroidism. Points from the study as a whole: Sensitivity reached 85% to 90% and specificity 81.08% for a 13-signature model separating ophthalmopathy from stable hyperthyroidism.

Looked up from germline, CDR1 is SGHRS and CDR2 is YFSETQ. The CDR3 length is 18 residues. The diagnosis was founded upon clinical symptoms, serum thyroxine, TRAb, thyroid ultrasound and orbital computed tomography. Amplified material comprised TCR beta CDR3 regions derived from RNA transcripts. RT-PCR with HTBI primers came first, then second-round multiplex PCR. Via MiXCR, TCRdb re-called the multiplex PCR reads, giving one row per CDR3 protein. The table records about 1.1 million distinct CDR3 sequences, about 35% of them present only once. Concerning this clonotype: The target antigen is unknown. Its ends do not fully match the called genes, so a read error is possible.

Sequencing was performed on peripheral blood or thyroid tissue (not recorded which). This receptor was obtained from an adult man with Graves' hyperthyroidism. The gene calls are TRBV5-1 and TRBJ2-5; the match to TRBD2 covers 11 bases. The CDR3 is CASSLTGLAGWNQETQCF. DNA of the CDR3: TGCGCCAGCAGCTTGACTGGACTAGCGGGTTGGAACCAAGAGACCCAGTGCTTC.